Described below is a single T cell receptor (beta chain) sequence and its context. The antigen is not known. The data are from a study of cytomegalovirus exposure and HLA in healthy donors. Study conclusions and caveats: Earlier analysis found most TCR beta V segments productive about 87% or about 30% of the time. In a later analysis, HLA-associated beta chains showed higher expansion and lower generation probabilities than comparable chains.

Primers for the PCR totalled 60 Vbeta and 13 Jbeta. Original analysis: Approximately 11 million of the 75 million to 95 million unique TCR beta chains counted in a later analysis were shared. The assay was immunoSEQ multiplex PCR, and TCRdb's table has in-frame clones only and misses some. V, J and clone size were drawn from that table, and D and trimming were deduced from the DNA. Counted here are approximately 150,000 clones, around 66% occurring once; the ten biggest clones make up over 5%. Sequenced material: PBMCs. The sequence came from a woman between 55 and 75 years old in good health and CMV-seronegative.

The DNA for the CDR3 is TGTGCCACCAGCAGGAGGGGGCAACAGGCAGAGACCCAGTACTTC. Amino acid sequence: CATSRRGQQAETQYF. This rearrangement joins TRBV15 to TRBJ2-5; 7 bases agree with TRBD1. Trimming took 3 bases from V and 4 from J; bases not matched to a gene: 8. The CDR3 runs 15 residues. CDR1 LNHNV and CDR2 YYDKDF come from the germline V gene (reference sequence).